This entry lists 5 T cell receptor beta chains sequenced from one sample in a study of T-cell memory formation after mild COVID-19. TCRdb re-analysed the 5' RACE reads in MiXCR, keeping a single row per CDR3 protein. The top ten clones hold 12% of a sample with 540,000 or so distinct CDR3 sequences, just over 20% of them seen once. Sample: PBMCs or a T cell subset sorted from them (not recorded which). Receptors originate from an adult woman who had mild COVID-19 (a few samples of this study predate the infection). Cell type and time point are not known.

This rearrangement joins TRBV29-1 to TRBJ1-2; D not certain. This CDR3 region has 11 residues. Germline-derived CDR1 and CDR2 are SQVTM and ANQGSEA. The V and J ends lost 0 bases and 10 bases respectively, with 9 bases between them. The CDR3 spells CSVEDRPHYTF. CDR3 bases: TGCAGCGTTGAAGATAGGCCCCACTACACCTTC. The complete variable domain, with remaining parts taken from reference TRBV29-1 and TRBJ1-2, reads SAVISQKPSRDICQRGTSLTIQCQVDSQVTMMFWYRQQPGQSLTLIATANQGSEATYESGFVIDKFPISRPNLTFSTLTVSNMSPEDSSIYLCSVEDRPHYTFGSGTRLTVV.

V usage is TRBV2 and J usage is TRBJ1-2; 8 nucleotides line up with TRBD1. The germline gives CDR1 SNHLY, CDR2 FYNNEI. The ends lost 5 bases at V and 2 bases at J; junction bases unmatched: 10. The CDR3 sequence is 16 residues long. The CDR3 region is CASSYPRTGNNYGYTF. Written as DNA, the CDR3 is TGTGCCAGCAGTTACCCCCGGACAGGGAACAACTATGGCTACACCTTC.

The chain is built from TRBV5-1 and TRBJ2-5; D might be TRBD2 (5 bases). V lost 3 bases to trimming and J lost 3 bases, with 9 bases between them. From germline, CDR1 is SGHRS and CDR2 YFSETQ. The CDR3 totals 13 residues. The DNA of the CDR3 is TGCGCCAGCAGCTCAAGCGGCAAAGAGACCCAGTACTTC. This gives the protein CASSSSGKETQYF.

J is TRBJ2-2 and V is TRBV18, with a possible D match to TRBD1 (6 bases). The CDR3 loop spans 15 amino acids. V shed 2 bases and J shed 6 bases, with 13 bases lying between them. Germline V lookup: CDR1 KGHSH, CDR2 LQKENI. The CDR3 DNA is TGTGCCAGCTCACCAAGCGCAGGGGCCGCCGGGGAGCTGTTTTTT. Protein: CASSPSAGAAGELFF.

This rearrangement joins TRBV7-8 to TRBJ1-6; 11 bases fit TRBD1. Trimming took 5 bases from V and 7 from J; bases not matched to a gene: 7. This CDR3 comprises 16 residues. Germline V lookup: CDR1 SGHVS, CDR2 FQNEAQ. Here the CDR3 reads CASSTAGTGGNSPLHF. DNA for the CDR3: TGTGCCAGCAGCACGGCCGGGACAGGGGGAAATTCACCCCTCCACTTT. Supplemented by reference TRBV7-8 and TRBJ1-6, the full variable domain reads GAGVSQSPRYKVAKRGQDVALRCDPISGHVSLFWYQQALGQGPEFLTYFQNEAQLDKSGLPSDRFFAERPEGSVSTLKIQRTQQEDSAVYLCASSTAGTGGNSPLHFGNGTRLTVT.